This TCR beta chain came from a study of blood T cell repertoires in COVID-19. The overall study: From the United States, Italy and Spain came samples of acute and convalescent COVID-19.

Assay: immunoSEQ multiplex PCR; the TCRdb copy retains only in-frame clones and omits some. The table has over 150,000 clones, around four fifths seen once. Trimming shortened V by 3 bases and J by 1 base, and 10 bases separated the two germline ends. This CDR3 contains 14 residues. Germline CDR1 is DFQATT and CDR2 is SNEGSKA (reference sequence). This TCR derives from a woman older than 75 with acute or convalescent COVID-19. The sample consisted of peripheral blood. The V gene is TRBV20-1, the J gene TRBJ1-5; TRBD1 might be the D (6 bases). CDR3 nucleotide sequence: TGCAGTGCTAGTTTCGGACAGAGCAATCAGCCCCAGCATTTT. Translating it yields CSASFGQSNQPQHF.